The T cell receptor (beta chain) under discussion was sequenced for a study of shared clonotypes between healthy human individuals. Study-wide points: In several donors, approximately 5% of naive CD4 clonotypes appeared in common.

Trimming removed 3 bases at V and 1 base at J, with 10 bases between. Per germline, CDR1 MGHDK and CDR2 SYGVNS. The CDR3 is 15 amino acids. Donors had no recently reported acute infections or vaccinations and were HIV-negative. A CD45RA+ naive subset and a CD45RA-negative memory subset were split from CD4+ cells. Details on this clone: Its antigen is as yet unknown.

Profiled with immunoSEQ multiplex PCR; TCRdb holds only in-frame clones, not every one. The repertoire holds about 1.5 million clones, 95% to 97% seen once, with 1% to 1.5% in the top ten. The sequence came from a man aged 25-45 years in good health. V gene TRBV25-1 combines with J gene TRBJ1-5; the D gene is possibly TRBD1 (5 bases). Sample: naive CD4+ T cells sorted from blood. The sample's subset: CD45RA+ positively selected. This chain's CDR3 is CASSEGGGSNQPQHF. CDR3 bases: TGTGCCAGCAGTGAGGGGGGAGGCAGCAATCAGCCCCAGCATTTT.